A single sample gave rise to the 5 T cell receptor beta chains below, sequenced in a study of T-cell memory formation after mild COVID-19. From the 5' RACE reads, TCRdb called clonotypes with MiXCR, one entry per CDR3 protein. The data contain 90,000 to 130,000 distinct CDR3 sequences, about 18% of them seen just once; the ten biggest clones take up roughly 6%. Specimen: PBMCs or a T cell subset sorted from them (not recorded which). The receptor source for this set is a man aged 18 to 35 who had mild COVID-19 (a few samples of this study predate the infection). Cell type and time point are not known.

The chain uses TRBV20-1 and TRBJ2-2, with D perhaps TRBD1 (6 bases). The CDR3 runs to 14 residues. CDR1 and CDR2 from the germline V gene are DFQATT and SNEGSKA (reference sequence). V lost 0 bases to trimming and J lost 6 bases, with 11 bases between them. The CDR3 bases are TGCAGTGCTAGAGATACAGGGTTTGCCGGGGAGCTGTTTTTT. It codes for CSARDTGFAGELFF.

The chain is built from TRBV11-2 and TRBJ2-3; D gene unclear. V lost 1 base, J lost 7 bases, and 9 bases lay in between. The CDR3 consists of 13 residues. Per germline, CDR1 SGHAT and CDR2 FQNNGV. The CDR3, as DNA: TGTGCCAGCAGCTTAGGGGCGCGGTATACGCAGTATTTT. Its protein product is CASSLGARYTQYF.

The sample holds a few counts of this clonotype. The chain is built from TRBV6-2 or TRBV6-3 and TRBJ1-2; D might be TRBD1 (5 bases). The CDR3 is 14 amino acids. Germline V gene lookup returns CDR1 MNHEY and CDR2 SVGEGT. V dropped 6 bases and J dropped 6 bases, with 17 bases sitting between them. The CDR3 here is CASRGPLRGNGYTF. The CDR3 region has the DNA TGTGCCAGCAGGGGACCCCTTCGGGGAAATGGCTACACCTTC.

This clonotype was observed many times. The chain combines TRBV4-3 with TRBJ2-5, with TRBD2 as a possible D gene (5 bases). The V and J ends lost 3 bases and 6 bases respectively, with 14 bases between them. The CDR3 runs 14 residues. Germline V gene lookup returns CDR1 LGHNA and CDR2 YSLEER. CDR3 residues: CASSHAGLGKTQYF. In DNA form, the CDR3 reads TGCGCCAGCAGCCATGCCGGGCTCGGGAAGACCCAGTACTTC.

This chain links TRBV6-1 with TRBJ1-2; no clear D. Germline V gene lookup returns CDR1 MNHNS and CDR2 SASEGT. This CDR3 spans 15 amino acids. Trimming left V 2 bases short and J 6 bases short, with 16 bases between. This CDR3 reads CASSERKGAVNGYTF. The DNA for the CDR3 is TGTGCCAGCAGTGAACGTAAGGGAGCGGTGAATGGCTACACCTTC.